This T cell receptor (beta chain) was identified during a study of shared clonotypes between healthy human individuals. Overall study results and limits: Compared with clonotypes that all four donors shared, non-shared clonotypes had lower generation probabilities.

Naive CD8 cells, CD45RO-negative and positively selected for CCR7, excluded terminally differentiated effector memory CD45RA+ cells. About this clone itself: What it binds is unknown. The same CDR3 arises from other DNA sequences in this sample as well.

Using immunoSEQ multiplex PCR, the repertoire was profiled, and TCRdb retains in-frame clones only, with some absent. The profile shows about 700,000 clones, around 92% of them singletons. This receptor was taken from a man younger than 40 in good health. Sequenced input: naive CD8+ T cells sorted from blood.

Here the CDR3 DNA reads TGTGCCAGCAGTCTAGTTTACGAGCAGTACTTC. Encoded protein: CASSLVYEQYF. The chain is built from TRBV28 and TRBJ2-7; the D is unclear. V lost 5 bases and J 4 bases, leaving 6 bases between the germline ends. The CDR3 contains 11 residues. Germline loops: CDR1 MDHEN, CDR2 SYDVKM.